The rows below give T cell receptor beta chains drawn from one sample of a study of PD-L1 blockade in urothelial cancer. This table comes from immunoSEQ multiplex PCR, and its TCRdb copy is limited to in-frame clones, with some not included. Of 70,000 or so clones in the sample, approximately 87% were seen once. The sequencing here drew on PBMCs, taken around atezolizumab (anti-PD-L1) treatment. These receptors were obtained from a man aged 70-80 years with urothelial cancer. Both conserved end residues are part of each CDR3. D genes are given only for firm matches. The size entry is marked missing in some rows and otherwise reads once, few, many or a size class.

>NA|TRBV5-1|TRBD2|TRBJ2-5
TGCGCCAGCAGCCTAGGGACTAGAGGAGAGACCCAGTACTTC
CASSLGTRGETQYF
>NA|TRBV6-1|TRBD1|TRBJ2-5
TGTGCCAGCGAAACACAGGGGGCGCGGGAGACCCAGTACTTC
CASETQGARETQYF
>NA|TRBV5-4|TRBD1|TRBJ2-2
TGTGCCAGCAGCCCAACCATGGGACAGTCGACCGGGGAGCTGTTTTTT
CASSPTMGQSTGELFF
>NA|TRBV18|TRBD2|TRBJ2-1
TGTGCCAGCTCACCACGTTTCAGGGGCCCAAGCGGGAGAGACAATGAGCAGTTCTTC
CASSPRFRGPSGRDNEQFF
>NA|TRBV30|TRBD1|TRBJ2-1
TGTGCCTGGAGGATTAAAGGACAGGGGAGAAATGAGCAGTTCTTC
CAWRIKGQGRNEQFF
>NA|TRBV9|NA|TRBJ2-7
TGTGCCAGCAGCGCACAAAACGATCCAAACTACGAGCAGTACTTC
CASSAQNDPNYEQYF
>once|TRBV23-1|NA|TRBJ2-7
TGCGCCAGCAGTCCGGACGAGCAGTACTTC
CASSPDEQYF
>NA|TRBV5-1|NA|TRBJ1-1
TGCGCCACCTCCGACAGCCAGAACACTGAAGCTTTCTTT
CATSDSQNTEAFF
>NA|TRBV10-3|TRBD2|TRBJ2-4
TGTGCCATCAGTGAGAGGGCGGGAGGGGACATTCAGTACTTC
CAISERAGGDIQYF
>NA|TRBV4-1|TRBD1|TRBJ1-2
TGCGCCAGCAGCCAGGGGACAGGGTATAGCGGCTACACCTTC
CASSQGTGYSGYTF
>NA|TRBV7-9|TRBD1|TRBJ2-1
TGTGCCAGCAGCTTAGAGCTCGGACAGGGATACAATGAGCAGTTCTTC
CASSLELGQGYNEQFF
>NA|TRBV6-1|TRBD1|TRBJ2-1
TGTGCCAGCAGTGGACACAGGGGCAATGAGCAGTTCTTC
CASSGHRGNEQFF
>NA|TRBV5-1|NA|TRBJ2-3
TGCGCCAGCAGCTTGGGTGTGACTAGGTGGATAGATACGCAGTATTTT
CASSLGVTRWIDTQYF
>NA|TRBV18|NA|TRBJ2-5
TGTGCCAGCTCACCACCCCAGGGCGCGGAGACCCAGTACTTC
CASSPPQGAETQYF